The 5 T cell receptor beta chains listed next were all sequenced from one sample in a study of blood T cell repertoires in COVID-19. The data were produced by immunoSEQ multiplex PCR, yet TCRdb's version contains in-frame clones alone and is incomplete. The sample lists 150,000 to 200,000 clones, roughly 90% seen once, with approximately 4.8% in the top ten. Sequenced: peripheral blood. Receptor source: a man aged 25 to 40 with COVID-19, enrolled during active disease.

J is TRBJ1-5 and V is TRBV7-2; weak D call: TRBD1 (5 bases). V shed 5 bases and J shed 2 bases, with 13 bases lying between them. The CDR3 contains 15 residues. The germline gives CDR1 SGHTA, CDR2 FQGNSA. The CDR3 loop is CASSPPGVRNQPQHF. In DNA form, the CDR3 reads TGTGCCAGCAGCCCACCGGGGGTTCGCAATCAGCCCCAGCATTTT.

Written as DNA, the CDR3 is TGTGCCATCATTCTAAGGGGGCATGGCTACACCTTC. Translating it yields CAIILRGHGYTF. The chain combines TRBV10-3 with TRBJ1-2, with 7 bases identical to TRBD1. Per germline, CDR1 ENHRY and CDR2 SYGVKD. V was clipped by 7 bases and J by 6 bases; unmatched bases: 5. The CDR3 loop spans 12 amino acids.

This rearrangement joins TRBV7-3 to TRBJ1-3; D is possibly TRBD1 (6 bases). The CDR3 extends over 16 amino acids. The V end lost 2 bases, the J end lost 0 bases, and 11 bases lay between the germline ends. Germline CDR1 SGHTA, CDR2 FQGTGA. The DNA of the CDR3 is TGTGCCAGCAGCTTAGGGGGCGGAACCTCTGGAAACACCATATATTTT. This codes for CASSLGGGTSGNTIYF.

J is TRBJ1-5 and V is TRBV30; D remains ambiguous. Germline CDR1 reads GTSNPN; CDR2 reads SVGIG (reference sequence). Trimming pared 0 bases from V and 0 bases from J, leaving 6 bases between. CDR3 size: 14 residues. The CDR3 protein is CAWSVLLSNQPQHF. CDR3 DNA sequence: TGTGCCTGGAGTGTACTCCTTAGCAATCAGCCCCAGCATTTT.

The chain links TRBV9 to TRBJ2-7; possible D gene TRBD1, 6 bases. Germline CDR1 and CDR2: SGDLS and YYNGEE. The CDR3 has 13 residues. The V gene lost 3 bases and the J gene lost 3 bases, with 10 bases spanning the gap. The CDR3 protein is CASSAGTNYEQYF. DNA for the CDR3: TGTGCCAGCAGCGCCGGGACAAACTACGAGCAGTACTTC.